Presented here are 15 T cell receptor beta chains from one specimen sequenced in a study of T cell responses to AZD1222 COVID-19 vaccine. TCRdb keeps only in-frame clones here, not all; method: immunoSEQ multiplex PCR. The sample holds about 81,000 clones, around 90% seen once. Sequenced material: peripheral blood, taken on day 0 of AZD1222 vaccination. These receptors were taken from an adult in good health.

The V and J genes are TRBV6-5 and TRBJ2-1; D is unresolved. Trimming cost V 5 bases and J 12 bases, with 14 bases left between them. This CDR3 spans 12 amino acids. In germline, CDR1 is MNHEY, CDR2 SVGAGI. The CDR3 sequence: CASSNRAELQFF. CDR3 DNA: TGTGCCAGCAGTAACCGGGCTGAGCTGCAGTTCTTC.

The chain combines TRBV30 with TRBJ1-5, with a possible D match to TRBD1 (6 bases). The CDR3 consists of 12 residues. The germline CDR1 and CDR2 sequences are GTSNPN and SVGIG (reference sequence). V was pared by 5 bases and J by 11 bases, with 16 bases between. DNA for the CDR3: TGTGCCTGGTCCCCGGGGGGGCAGGCCCAGCATTTT. This sequence encodes CAWSPGGQAQHF.

V usage is TRBV27 and J usage is TRBJ2-3; 9 positions match TRBD1. Germline CDR1 MNHEY, CDR2 SMNVEV (reference sequence). The CDR3 totals 21 residues. Germline trimming cut 4 bases from V and 1 base from J; bases unmatched to any gene: 21. CDR3 bases: TGTGCCAGCAGTTCCCTAGGGCGGGACAGGGCTCGGGGCCTCGGCACAGATACGCAGTATTTT. This encodes CASSSLGRDRARGLGTDTQYF.

The chain's CDR3 is CASSPGLAGGSGEQYF. The DNA for the CDR3 is TGCGCCAGCAGCCCCGGACTAGCGGGAGGGTCTGGGGAGCAGTACTTC. The V gene is TRBV4-1, the J gene TRBJ2-7, with TRBD2 matching 15 bases. The germline V gene encodes CDR1 MGHRA and CDR2 YSYEKL. J lost 7 bases, V lost 4 bases, and 8 bases had no gene match. CDR3 length equals 16 residues.

This clone showed up just once. The rearrangement uses TRBV5-4 and TRBJ2-1; 8 positions agree with TRBD1. Per the germline V gene, CDR1 is SGHNT and CDR2 is YYREEE (reference sequence). V gave up 4 bases and J gave up 9 bases; unmatched junction bases: 12. The CDR3 has 15 amino acids. The CDR3 here is CASSSRQGFLGEQFF. The CDR3 DNA sequence: TGTGCCAGCAGCAGCAGACAGGGGTTTTTAGGTGAGCAGTTCTTC.

J is TRBJ1-3 and V is TRBV5-1, with D maybe TRBD1 (5 bases). V was pared by 0 bases and J by 0 bases, with 13 bases between. The length of the CDR3 is 17 residues. Germline V gives CDR1 SGHRS, CDR2 YFSETQ. The CDR3: CASSLGAGTNSGNTIYF. In nucleotides, the CDR3 is TGCGCCAGCAGCTTGGGGGCAGGGACCAACTCTGGAAACACCATATATTTT.

This chain links TRBV7-9 with TRBJ1-1, with D tentatively TRBD1 (5 bases). The CDR3 is made up of 17 amino acids. Germline CDR1 SEHNR, CDR2 FQNEAQ (reference sequence). V lost 1 base and J 0 bases, leaving 15 bases between the germline ends. CDR3 amino acids: CASSLGYLGALNTEAFF. CDR3 sequence (DNA): TGTGCCAGCAGCTTAGGTTATCTAGGGGCCTTGAACACTGAAGCTTTCTTT.

The chain recombines TRBV6-4 with TRBJ2-1, with 11 bases fitting TRBD1. The V gene end was trimmed by 5 bases and the J gene end by 6 bases; junction bases not matched to a gene: 3. The CDR3 contains 14 residues. Germline V gives CDR1 MRHNA, CDR2 SNTAGT. The CDR3 DNA reads as TGTGCCAGCAGTATGGGACAGGGGGGCAATGAGCAGTTCTTC. Its protein product is CASSMGQGGNEQFF.

This clone was seen just once. The chain links TRBV4-3 to TRBJ1-5; D is unclear. The V and J ends lost 0 bases and 4 bases respectively, with 7 bases between them. Germline V gene data show CDR1 as LGHNA and CDR2 as YSLEER. CDR3 length: 14 amino acids. CDR3 loop: CASSQDVGNQPQHF. The DNA of the CDR3 is TGCGCCAGCAGCCAAGATGTGGGGAATCAGCCCCAGCATTTT.

Points on this clone: The same CDR3 is also encoded by other DNA sequences in this sample. The chain is built from TRBV18 and TRBJ2-7; 10 bases map to TRBD2. Germline V gene data show CDR1 as KGHSH and CDR2 as LQKENI. CDR3 length equals 15 residues. Trimming removed 2 bases from V and 3 bases from J; junction bases left unmatched: 4. CDR3 nucleotide sequence: TGTGCCAGCTCACCAGGCCTAGCGGGGGTCTACGAGCAGTACTTC. This codes for CASSPGLAGVYEQYF. Full variable domain (rest looked up from reference TRBV18 and TRBJ2-7): NAGVMQNPRHLVRRRGQEARLRCSPMKGHSHVYWYRQLPEEGLKFMVYLQKENIIDESGMPKERFSAEFPKEGPSILRIQQVVRGDSAAYFCASSPGLAGVYEQYFGPGTRLTVT.

The J gene is TRBJ1-5, the V gene TRBV7-6; D might be TRBD1 (6 bases). Trimming took off 1 base at V and 1 base at J, with 14 bases between the two ends. CDR1 and CDR2 (germline): SGHVS, FNYEAQ. The CDR3 contains 17 residues. The CDR3 DNA is TGTGCCAGCAGCTTAGGGGGGGGCTTCAGAAGCAATCAGCCCCAGCATTTT. Protein: CASSLGGGFRSNQPQHF.

The chain uses TRBV27 and TRBJ2-7; D remains unclear. The length of the CDR3 is 15 residues. V was shortened by 5 bases and J by 3 bases, with 17 bases between the two germline ends. Germline CDR1 is MNHEY and CDR2 is SMNVEV (reference sequence). CDR3 nucleotides: TGTGCCAGCAGTCCCACAACGGAATACCACTACGAGCAGTACTTC. Residues: CASSPTTEYHYEQYF.

The chain combines TRBV10-3 with TRBJ1-4; unclear D gene. Trimming stripped 0 bases from V and 8 bases from J, with 13 bases between. Germline values: CDR1 ENHRY, CDR2 SYGVKD. CDR3 length: 15 residues. CDR3 coding DNA: TGTGCCATCAGTGAGTCGGTCTCCCAAGCGGAAAAACTGTTTTTT. This encodes CAISESVSQAEKLFF.

The gene calls are TRBV5-6 and TRBJ1-5; unclear D gene. In germline, CDR1 is SGHDT, CDR2 YYEEEE. V gave up 4 bases and J gave up 7 bases, with 12 bases separating them. CDR3 length equals 13 residues. CDR3 region: CASSVASNQPQHF. CDR3 nucleotide sequence: TGTGCCAGCAGCGTTGCATCCAACCAGCCCCAGCATTTT.

The CDR3 DNA sequence: TGTGCCAGCAGCCACAGGGTCCAAGAGACCCAGTACTTC. It translates to CASSHRVQETQYF. The V call is TRBV11-3, the J call TRBJ2-5; possibly TRBD1 for D (6 bases). Germline V gene sequence: CDR1 SGHNT, CDR2 YENEEA. The V gene lost 5 bases and the J gene lost 1 base, with 8 bases spanning the gap. This CDR3 contains 13 residues.